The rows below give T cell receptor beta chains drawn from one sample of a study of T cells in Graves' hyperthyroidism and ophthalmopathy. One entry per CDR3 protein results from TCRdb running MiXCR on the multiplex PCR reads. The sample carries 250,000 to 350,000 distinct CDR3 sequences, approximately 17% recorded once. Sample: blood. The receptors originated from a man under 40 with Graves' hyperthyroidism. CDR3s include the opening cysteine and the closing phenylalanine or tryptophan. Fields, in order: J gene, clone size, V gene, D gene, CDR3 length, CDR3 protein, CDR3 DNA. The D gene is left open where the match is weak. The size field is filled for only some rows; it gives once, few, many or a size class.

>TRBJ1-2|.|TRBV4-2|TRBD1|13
CATGPGQIGGYTF
TGTGCCACCGGACCGGGACAGATCGGCGGCTACACCTTC
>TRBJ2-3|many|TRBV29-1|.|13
CSVLEGVTDTQYF
TGCAGCGTATTGGAAGGGGTCACAGATACGCAGTATTTT
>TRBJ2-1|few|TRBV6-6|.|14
CASSYNPQDGEQFF
TGTGCCAGCAGTTACAATCCCCAGGATGGTGAGCAGTTCTTC
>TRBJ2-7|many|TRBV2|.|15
CASTLEQSISYEQYF
TGTGCCAGCACGCTCGAGCAGTCTATCTCCTACGAGCAGTACTTC
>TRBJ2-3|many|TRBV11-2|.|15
CASSLVSGVTDTQYF
TGTGCCAGCAGCTTAGTGTCAGGGGTGACAGATACGCAGTATTTT
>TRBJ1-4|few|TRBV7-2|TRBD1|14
CASSLNRGGEKLFF
TGTGCCAGCAGCCTAAACAGGGGTGGCGAAAAACTGTTTTTT
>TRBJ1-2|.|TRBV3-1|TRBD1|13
CASSHGTGDGYTF
TGTGCCAGCAGTCACGGGACAGGGGATGGCTACACCTTC
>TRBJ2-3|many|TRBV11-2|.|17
CASSSSRDSGGTDTQYF
TGTGCCAGCAGCTCCTCGCGTGACAGTGGGGGCACAGATACGCAGTATTTT
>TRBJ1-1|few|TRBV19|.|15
CASSIGTNVNTEAFF
TGTGCCAGTAGTATAGGGACAAACGTGAACACTGAAGCTTTCTTT
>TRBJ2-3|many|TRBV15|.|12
CATSRDVATQYF
TGTGCCACCAGCAGAGATGTCGCTACGCAGTATTTT
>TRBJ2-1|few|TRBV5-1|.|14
CASSLAGTPPEQFF
TGCGCCAGCAGCTTGGCGGGTACCCCCCCTGAGCAGTTCTTC
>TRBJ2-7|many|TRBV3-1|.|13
CASSQGGRDEQYF
TGTGCCAGCAGCCAAGGGGGCCGGGACGAGCAGTACTTC
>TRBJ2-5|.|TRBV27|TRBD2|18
CASSDSLAGVNSGETQYF
TGTGCCAGCAGTGACTCCCTAGCGGGAGTCAATTCGGGAGAGACCCAGTACTTC
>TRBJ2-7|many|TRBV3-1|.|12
CASSQDWTGQYF
TGTGCCAGCAGCCAAGATTGGACGGGGCAGTACTTC
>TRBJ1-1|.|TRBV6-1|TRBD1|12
CASMKGATEAFF
TGTGCCAGCATGAAGGGGGCCACTGAAGCTTTCTTT
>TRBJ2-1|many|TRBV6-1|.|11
CASGIRDEQFF
TGTGCCAGCGGTATTAGGGATGAGCAGTTCTTC
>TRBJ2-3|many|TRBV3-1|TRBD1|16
CASSQGTGGEADTQYF
TGTGCCAGCAGCCAAGGGACAGGGGGCGAGGCAGATACGCAGTATTTT
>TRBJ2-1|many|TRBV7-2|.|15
CASSLAGRGLNEQFF
TGTGCCAGCAGCTTAGCCGGGAGAGGGCTCAATGAGCAGTTCTTC
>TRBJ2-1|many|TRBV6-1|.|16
CASSAVSGEPYNEQFF
TGTGCCAGCAGTGCGGTCTCGGGAGAGCCATACAATGAGCAGTTCTTC
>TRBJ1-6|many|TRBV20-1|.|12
CSALSGDSPLHF
TGCAGTGCTCTATCGGGGGATTCACCCCTCCACTTT
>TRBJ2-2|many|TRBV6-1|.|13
CASSYGDTGELFF
TGTGCCAGCAGTTACGGGGACACCGGGGAGCTGTTTTTT
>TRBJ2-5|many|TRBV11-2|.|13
CASSFLRGETQYF
TGTGCCAGCAGCTTTTTGAGGGGTGAGACCCAGTACTTC
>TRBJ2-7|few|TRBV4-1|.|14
CASSQVRSSYEQYF
TGCGCCAGCAGCCAAGTCCGTAGCTCCTACGAGCAGTACTTC
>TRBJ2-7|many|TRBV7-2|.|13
CASSSPEAYEQYF
TGTGCCAGCAGCTCCCCCGAGGCCTACGAGCAGTACTTC
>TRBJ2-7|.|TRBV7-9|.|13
CASSQRGDSEQYF
TGTGCCAGCAGCCAAAGAGGGGACTCCGAGCAGTACTTC
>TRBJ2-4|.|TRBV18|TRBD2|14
CASSPRGRETIQYF
TGTGCCAGCTCACCTCGCGGGAGGGAAACTATTCAGTACTTC
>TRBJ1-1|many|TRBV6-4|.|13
CASSEDKNTEAFF
TGTGCCAGCAGTGAGGACAAGAACACTGAAGCTTTCTTT
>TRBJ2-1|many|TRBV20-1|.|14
CSASRGILGNEQFF
TGCAGTGCTAGTAGAGGCATCCTGGGCAATGAGCAGTTCTTC
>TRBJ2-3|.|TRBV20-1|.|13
CSAPPPRLDTQYF
TGCAGTGCCCCCCCCCCCCGGTTAGATACGCAGTATTTT
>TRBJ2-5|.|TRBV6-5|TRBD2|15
CASSYRAGGLGTQYF
TGTGCCAGCAGTTACCGTGCGGGAGGGCTAGGGACCCAGTACTTC
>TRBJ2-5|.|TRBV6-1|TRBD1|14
CASSSDRILETQYF
TGTGCCAGCTCCTCGGACAGGATTCTTGAGACCCAGTACTTC
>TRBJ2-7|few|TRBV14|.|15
CASSPYSGLSYEQYF
TGTGCCAGCAGCCCCTACAGTGGACTCTCCTACGAGCAGTACTTC
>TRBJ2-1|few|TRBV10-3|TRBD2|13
CAIRTSGGSEQFF
TGTGCCATCCGGACTAGCGGAGGCAGCGAGCAGTTCTTC
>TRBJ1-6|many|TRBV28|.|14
CASSQAGPNSPLHF
TGTGCCAGCAGTCAGGCAGGCCCTAATTCACCCCTCCACTTT
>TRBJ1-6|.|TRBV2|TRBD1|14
CASTWTGEGSPLHF
TGTGCCAGCACCTGGACAGGGGAAGGTTCACCCCTCCACTTT
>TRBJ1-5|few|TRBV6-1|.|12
CASRNWDQPQHF
TGTGCCAGCCGAAATTGGGATCAGCCCCAGCATTTT
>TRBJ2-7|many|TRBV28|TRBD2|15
CASSLPLAGEDEQYF
TGTGCCAGCAGTTTGCCACTAGCGGGAGAAGACGAGCAGTACTTC
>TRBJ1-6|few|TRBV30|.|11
CAWSENSPLHF
TGTGCCTGGAGTGAGAATTCACCCCTCCACTTT
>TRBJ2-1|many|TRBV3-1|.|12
CASSRNLDEQFF
TGTGCCAGCAGCCGAAACCTAGATGAGCAGTTCTTC
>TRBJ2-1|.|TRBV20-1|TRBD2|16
CSARFRLAGAYNEQFF
TGCAGTGCTAGGTTTCGACTAGCGGGAGCCTACAATGAGCAGTTCTTC
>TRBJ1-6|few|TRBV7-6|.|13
CASSSHPNSPLHF
TGTGCCAGCAGCTCCCACCCTAATTCACCCCTCCACTTT
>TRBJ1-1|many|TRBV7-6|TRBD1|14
CASSLQGAQTEAFF
TGTGCCAGCAGTCTACAGGGGGCGCAGACTGAAGCTTTCTTT
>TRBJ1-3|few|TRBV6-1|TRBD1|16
CASSEAAGGTGNTIYF
TGTGCCAGCAGTGAAGCGGCAGGGGGAACTGGAAACACCATATATTTT
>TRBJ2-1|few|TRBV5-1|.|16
CASSLGRTTTFDEQFF
TGCGCCAGCAGCTTGGGGCGCACGACAACATTCGATGAGCAGTTCTTC
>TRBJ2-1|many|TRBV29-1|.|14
CSVEGTVNYNEQFF
TGCAGCGTTGAGGGGACGGTTAACTACAATGAGCAGTTCTTC
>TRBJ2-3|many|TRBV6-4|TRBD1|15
CASSDGGTGRDTQYF
TGTGCCAGCAGTGACGGAGGGACAGGGCGGGATACGCAGTATTTT
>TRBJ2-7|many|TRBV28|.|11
CASSPGDEQYF
TGTGCCAGCAGTCCCGGGGACGAGCAGTACTTC
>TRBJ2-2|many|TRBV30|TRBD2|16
CAWSAASGSMAGELFF
TGTGCCTGGAGTGCGGCTAGCGGGAGTATGGCCGGGGAGCTGTTTTTT
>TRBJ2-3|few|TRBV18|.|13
CASLGPYTDTQYF
TGTGCCAGCTTAGGGCCCTACACAGATACGCAGTATTTT
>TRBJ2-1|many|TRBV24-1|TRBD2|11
CATRGGNEQFF
TGTGCCACCCGGGGGGGAAATGAGCAGTTCTTC
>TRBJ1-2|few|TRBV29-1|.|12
CSVEEQGYGYTF
TGCAGCGTTGAGGAACAGGGCTATGGCTACACCTTC
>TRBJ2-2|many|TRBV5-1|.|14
CASSSSLGIGELFF
TGCGCCAGCAGCTCGTCTCTGGGGATCGGGGAGCTGTTTTTT